Listed below are T cell receptor beta chains from one sample, sequenced in a study of T cell changes during pregnancy in multiple sclerosis. Assay used: immunoSEQ multiplex PCR; TCRdb lists only in-frame clones, some missing. The sample contains around 57,000 clones, approximately 90% of which appear only once. Sequenced material: peripheral blood, taken in the first trimester of pregnancy. The receptor source for this set is a female donor in good health, enrolled as a control in a pregnancy study. CDR3s include the opening cysteine and the closing phenylalanine or tryptophan. The D gene is left open where the match is weak. Size tells how often a clone was seen (once, few, many) or the class of an expanded clone, and some rows leave it out.

>TRBJ2-3|TRBD1|TRBV7-2|once
TGTGCCAGCAGGGGGGGACAGGGGGCTGGAGATACGCAGTATTTT
CASRGGQGAGDTQYF
>TRBJ2-1|TRBD1|TRBV29-1|NA
TGCAGCGCCCCACAGACAGGGCGAACGAATGAGCAGTTCTTC
CSAPQTGRTNEQFF
>TRBJ1-4|NA|TRBV5-4|NA
TGTGCCAGCAGCTTATCGGGTCGGAATGAAAAACTGTTTTTT
CASSLSGRNEKLFF
>TRBJ2-1|TRBD2|TRBV27|NA
TGTGCCAGCAGCCTTAGCGGGGGGGCCGGCAATGAGCAGTTCTTC
CASSLSGGAGNEQFF
>TRBJ1-5|NA|TRBV18|NA
TGTGCCAGCTCACCGGAGGGTGACGGCAATCAGCCCCAGCATTTT
CASSPEGDGNQPQHF
>TRBJ1-1|NA|TRBV2|NA
TGTGCCAGCAGTTACAGGGACGCTGAAGCTTTCTTT
CASSYRDAEAFF
>TRBJ1-5|NA|TRBV7-9|NA
TGTGCCAGCAGCCACCAGGGACATGATCAGCCCCAGCATTTT
CASSHQGHDQPQHF
>TRBJ2-3|TRBD2|TRBV29-1|NA
TGCAGCGTGATAGCGGGGGGGCTGACAGATACGCAGTATTTT
CSVIAGGLTDTQYF
>TRBJ2-2|NA|TRBV11-1|once
TGTGCCAGCAGCAATACGCAGGCCACCGGGGAGCTGTTTTTT
CASSNTQATGELFF
>TRBJ1-2|NA|TRBV7-3|NA
TGTGCCAGCAGCTCTAAGGGGGGGATCGATGGCTACACCTTC
CASSSKGGIDGYTF
>TRBJ1-6|NA|TRBV9|NA
TGTGCCAGCAGCGTAGAACCTTCCCAGAATTCACCCCTCCACTTT
CASSVEPSQNSPLHF
>TRBJ1-4|TRBD1|TRBV19|NA
TGTGCCAGTAGTCGGGACAGGGTAGCTAATGAAAAACTGTTTTTT
CASSRDRVANEKLFF
>TRBJ2-1|NA|TRBV4-2|NA
TGTGCCAGCAGCCAAGTTGAGTCCGGGGGATATAGTGAGCAGTTCTTC
CASSQVESGGYSEQFF
>TRBJ2-2|TRBD1|TRBV11-3|NA
TGTGCCAGCAGCTTACACGGGACAGGGGTGGCCGGGGAGCTGTTTTTT
CASSLHGTGVAGELFF
>TRBJ2-7|NA|TRBV9|NA
TGTGCCAGCAGCGAATCGACAGGATCGACCTACGAGCAGTACTTC
CASSESTGSTYEQYF
>TRBJ2-1|TRBD2|TRBV7-2|NA
TGTGCCAGCAGTCAAATAGCGGGGGGGATCTTAGATGAGCAGTTCTTC
CASSQIAGGILDEQFF
>TRBJ2-7|TRBD2|TRBV6-6|once
TGTGCCAGCACTATAGCGGGGTCCGCCTACGAGCAGTACTTC
CASTIAGSAYEQYF
>TRBJ2-2|NA|TRBV7-2|NA
TGTGCCAGCAGCTCACTGACAGTGAACACCGGGGAGCTGTTTTTT
CASSSLTVNTGELFF
>TRBJ1-1|NA|TRBV5-1|NA
TGCGCCAGCAGCCCAATTAGAACAGGGCGGAACACTGAAGCTTTCTTT
CASSPIRTGRNTEAFF
>TRBJ1-2|NA|TRBV13|NA
TGTGCCAGCACAATCGGGGGGTATGGCTACACCTTC
CASTIGGYGYTF
>TRBJ1-2|TRBD1|TRBV6-5|once
TGTGCCAGCAGTTACAGCCGGGACAGCGTTAACTATGGCTACACCTTC
CASSYSRDSVNYGYTF
>TRBJ1-4|NA|TRBV7-9|NA
TGTGCCAGCAGCTTAGAGGACGGGGATCAGGATGAAAAACTGTTTTTT
CASSLEDGDQDEKLFF
>TRBJ2-1|NA|TRBV9|NA
TGTGCCAGCAGCCCCAACCGGACTCCTCAGGGGGAGCAGTTCTTC
CASSPNRTPQGEQFF
>TRBJ2-1|TRBD2|TRBV5-1|NA
TGCGCCAGCAGCTTGTACTCTACTAGCGGGGGGGGTACAGGCAATGAGCAGTTCTTC
CASSLYSTSGGGTGNEQFF
>TRBJ1-2|NA|TRBV18|NA
TGTGCCAGCTCACCTGGAAGGGAGGGCGGCTACACCTTC
CASSPGREGGYTF
>TRBJ2-7|NA|TRBV9|NA
TGTGCCAGCAGCGCACACAGGGTTTCGCACGAGCAGTACTTC
CASSAHRVSHEQYF
>TRBJ1-6|TRBD1|TRBV27|NA
TGTGCCAGCAGTGGGGACAGATTGAATTCACCCCTCCACTTT
CASSGDRLNSPLHF
>TRBJ1-2|NA|TRBV6-5|NA
TGTGCCAGCAGTTATGATGCTACTAACTATGGCTACACCTTC
CASSYDATNYGYTF
>TRBJ1-4|TRBD1|TRBV5-1|NA
TGCGCCAGCAGCTTCCGACAGGGACGTAATGAAAAACTGTTTTTT
CASSFRQGRNEKLFF
>TRBJ2-7|TRBD2|TRBV2|NA
TGTGCCAGCAATCCGGGGGGAGTAGTCTACGAGCAGTACTTC
CASNPGGVVYEQYF
>TRBJ1-5|TRBD1|TRBV9|once
TGTGCCAGCAGCGTTTCGGGACAGAGAAATCAGCCCCAGCATTTT
CASSVSGQRNQPQHF
>TRBJ2-3|NA|TRBV11-3|NA
TGTGCCAGCAGCTTAAGGGGGGGGAGCACAGATACGCAGTATTTT
CASSLRGGSTDTQYF
>TRBJ1-2|NA|TRBV6-6|NA
TGTGCCAGCAGTCGTGACAGGATGTATGGCTACACCTTC
CASSRDRMYGYTF
>TRBJ1-5|TRBD1|TRBV5-1|NA
TGCGCCAGCAGCCTGGGACAGGGTGGCAATCAGCCCCAGCATTTT
CASSLGQGGNQPQHF
>TRBJ1-5|TRBD1|TRBV13|NA
TGTGCCAGCAGCTCGGGAGCTGGACAGGGTAAGCAGCCCCAGCATTTT
CASSSGAGQGKQPQHF
>TRBJ2-2|TRBD1|TRBV6-5|once
TGTGCCAGCAGTACCGGGACAGGGGGCTACGGGGAGCTGTTTTTT
CASSTGTGGYGELFF
>TRBJ2-3|NA|TRBV5-1|NA
TGCGCCAGCAGCTTGTCCAGGGACACAGATACGCAGTATTTT
CASSLSRDTDTQYF
>TRBJ1-1|NA|TRBV6-5|NA
TGTGCCAGCAGTCCGAATAGAGAGAACACTGAAGCTTTCTTT
CASSPNRENTEAFF
>TRBJ2-3|TRBD2|TRBV6-4|NA
TGTGCCAGCAGGACACTAGCGGGGGGCACAGATACGCAGTATTTT
CASRTLAGGTDTQYF
>TRBJ2-7|TRBD2|TRBV6-4|NA
TGTGCCAGCAGATTACTAGCGGGGGGGCCCTACGAGCAGTACTTC
CASRLLAGGPYEQYF
>TRBJ2-2|TRBD2|TRBV27|NA
TGTGCCAGCAAAAATCGTGGCGGGGGGGAACGGGGCACCGGGGAGCTGTTTTTT
CASKNRGGGERGTGELFF
>TRBJ2-4|NA|TRBV18|NA
TGTGCCAGCTCACCAGCGGGGGCGGACATTCAGTACTTC
CASSPAGADIQYF
>TRBJ2-7|TRBD2|TRBV4-2|NA
TGTGCCAGCAGCCAAGATACGGGGGGTGGCACCTACGAGCAGTACTTC
CASSQDTGGGTYEQYF
>TRBJ2-7|TRBD2|TRBV6-5|NA
TGTGCCAGCCGGTTAGCTAGCGGGGGGGCCTACGAGCAGTACTTC
CASRLASGGAYEQYF
>TRBJ1-2|TRBD1|TRBV6-5|NA
TGTGCCAGCAGTTCGACAGGGCGGGGGGGAGGCTACACCTTC
CASSSTGRGGGYTF
>TRBJ1-1|TRBD1|TRBV18|NA
TGTGCCAGCTCTCCTACCGGGACAGGGGGCCTTTACACTGAAGCTTTCTTT
CASSPTGTGGLYTEAFF
>TRBJ2-4|TRBD2|TRBV7-9|NA
TGTGCCAGCAGCCCCTTAACTAGCGGGGGGTTGGCCAAAAACATTCAGTACTTC
CASSPLTSGGLAKNIQYF
>TRBJ1-2|TRBD1|TRBV5-4|NA
TGTGCCAGCAGCTTAGAACAGGGGTTGAAGGATGGCTACACCTTC
CASSLEQGLKDGYTF
>TRBJ1-2|NA|TRBV19|NA
TGTGCCAGTACCATGGCGGGGGGCGGCTATGGCTACACCTTC
CASTMAGGGYGYTF
>TRBJ2-7|NA|TRBV30|NA
TGTGCCTGGATACCCTCGGAGGGTTACGAGCAGTACTTC
CAWIPSEGYEQYF
>TRBJ2-7|NA|TRBV15|NA
TGTGCCACCAGCAGAGGAGGTTACGAGCAGTACTTC
CATSRGGYEQYF
>TRBJ1-2|NA|TRBV19|NA
TGTGCCAGTACCAAGGACAGAGGTAACTATGGCTACACCTTC
CASTKDRGNYGYTF
>TRBJ2-7|TRBD2|TRBV4-3|NA
TGCGCCAGCAGCCAGCTCCGGCCTAGCGGCTACGAGCAGTACTTC
CASSQLRPSGYEQYF
>TRBJ1-5|NA|TRBV2|few
TGTGCCAGCGGGGGGACGGCCAATAGCAATCAGCCCCAGCATTTT
CASGGTANSNQPQHF
>TRBJ1-2|NA|TRBV7-9|NA
TGTGCCAGCGAGCGGACGGCGATCCGCCGAGGCTACACCTTC
CASERTAIRRGYTF